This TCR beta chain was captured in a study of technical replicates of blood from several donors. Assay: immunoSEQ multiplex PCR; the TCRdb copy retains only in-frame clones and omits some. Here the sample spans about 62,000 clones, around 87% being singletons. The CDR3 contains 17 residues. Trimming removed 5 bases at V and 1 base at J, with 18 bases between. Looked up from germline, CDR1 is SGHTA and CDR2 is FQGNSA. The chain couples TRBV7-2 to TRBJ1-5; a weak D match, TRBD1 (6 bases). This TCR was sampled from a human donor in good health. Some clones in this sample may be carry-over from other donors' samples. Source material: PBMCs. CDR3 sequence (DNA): TGTGCCAGCAGCCCAGGAGGGGCGGGGGCGAGCAATCAGCCCCAGCATTTT. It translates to CASSPGGAGASNQPQHF.